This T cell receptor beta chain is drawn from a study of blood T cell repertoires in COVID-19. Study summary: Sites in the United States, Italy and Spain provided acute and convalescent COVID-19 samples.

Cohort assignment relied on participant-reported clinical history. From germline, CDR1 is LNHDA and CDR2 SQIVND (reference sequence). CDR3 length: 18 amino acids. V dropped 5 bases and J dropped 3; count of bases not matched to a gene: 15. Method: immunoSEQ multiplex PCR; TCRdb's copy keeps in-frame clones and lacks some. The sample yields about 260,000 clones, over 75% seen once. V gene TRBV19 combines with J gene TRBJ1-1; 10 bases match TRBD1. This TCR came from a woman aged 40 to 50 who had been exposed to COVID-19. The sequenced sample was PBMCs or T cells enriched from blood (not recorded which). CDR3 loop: CASSSRDRGPSADTEAFF. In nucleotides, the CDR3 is TGTGCCAGTAGTTCCCGGGACAGGGGACCTTCGGCGGACACTGAAGCTTTCTTT.